In this sample, the clone carrying this T cell receptor beta chain turned up a few times. This specimen belongs to a study of blood T cell repertoires in COVID-19. Looking at the study overall: T cells, B-cell-depleted T cells, or PBMCs supplied cDNA or gDNA.

Cohorts were based on clinical histories the participants reported. Recovered status applied to Cohort 3 donors who had two consecutive negative PCRs. It also applied to those with clearance or with symptom resolution. Germline loops: CDR1 SGHVS, CDR2 FQNEAQ. This CDR3 has 17 amino acids. V trimming: 8 bases; J trimming: 6 bases; junction bases outside the gene matches: 14. Authors' processing steps: From reference gene primer amplification, estimates of nucleated cell counts were derived. Only in-frame clones appear in the TCRdb table, and some are missing; sequencing was by immunoSEQ multiplex PCR. V and J calls and clone size are as listed in that table; D and trimming were resolved from the DNA. This sample has under 300,000 clones, with around 90% found just once.

This TCR came from a woman under 30 who had recovered from COVID-19. The gene calls are TRBV7-8 and TRBJ1-6; 9 bases align to TRBD1. What was sequenced was PBMCs or T cells enriched from blood (not recorded which). The CDR3 bases are TGTGCCAGCTGCGCGAGGGGGGGACAGGGCAGTAATTCACCCCTCCACTTT. This gives the protein CASCARGGQGSNSPLHF.